The following is a TCR beta chain sequence with its context. Its antigen is currently unknown. This specimen belongs to a study of T cell clonotyping in hematopoietic cell transplantation. Only in-frame clones appear in the TCRdb table, and some are missing; sequencing was by immunoSEQ multiplex PCR. The table includes about 11,000 clones, about 91% detected once. Findings and caveats of the study: At the given depth, recipient repertoires were over 95% de novo clonotypes.

CDR1 is LGHNA and CDR2 is YSLEER in the germline V gene. Trimming left V 0 bases short and J 5 bases short, with 15 bases between. This CDR3 is built from 16 residues. The source material was PBMCs, sampled 100 days after allogeneic stem cell transplant. The origin of this receptor is a female patient aged 55-70 years who had an allogeneic stem cell transplant from an unrelated donor, so the T cells may come from the graft donor. Some clones in this sample may be carry-over from other donors' samples. The genes are TRBV4-3 and TRBJ2-3, with D perhaps TRBD1 (6 bases). CDR3 in DNA: TGCGCCAGCAGCCAAGATAGTTCTACAGGGAGAGATACGCAGTATTTT. The encoded protein is CASSQDSSTGRDTQYF.